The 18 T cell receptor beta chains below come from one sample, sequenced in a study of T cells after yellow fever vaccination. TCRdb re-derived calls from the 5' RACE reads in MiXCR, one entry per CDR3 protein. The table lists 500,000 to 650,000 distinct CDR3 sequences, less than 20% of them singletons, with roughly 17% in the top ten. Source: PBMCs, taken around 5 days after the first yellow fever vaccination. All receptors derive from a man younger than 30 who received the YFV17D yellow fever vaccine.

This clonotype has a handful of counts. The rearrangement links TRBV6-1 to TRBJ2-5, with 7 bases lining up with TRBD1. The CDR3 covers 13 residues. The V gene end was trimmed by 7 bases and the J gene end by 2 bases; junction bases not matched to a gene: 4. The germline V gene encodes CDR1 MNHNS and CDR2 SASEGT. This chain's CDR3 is CASIDRAQETQYF. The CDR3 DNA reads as TGTGCCAGCATCGACAGGGCACAAGAGACCCAGTACTTC.

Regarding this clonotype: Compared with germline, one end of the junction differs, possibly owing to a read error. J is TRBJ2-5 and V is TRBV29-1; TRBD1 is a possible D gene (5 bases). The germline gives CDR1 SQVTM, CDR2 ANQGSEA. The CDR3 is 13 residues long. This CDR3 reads CSVLVAGPETRYF. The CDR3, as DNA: TGCAGCGTTCTAGTGGCAGGGCCGGAGACCCGGTACTTC.

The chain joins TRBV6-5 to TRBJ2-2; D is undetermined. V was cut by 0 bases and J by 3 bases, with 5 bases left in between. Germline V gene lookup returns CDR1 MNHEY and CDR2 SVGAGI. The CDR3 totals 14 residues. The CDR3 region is CASSYSRDTGELFF. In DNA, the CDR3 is TGTGCCAGCAGTTACTCTCGTGACACCGGGGAGCTGTTTTTT.

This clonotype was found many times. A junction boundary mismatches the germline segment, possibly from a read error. In DNA form, the CDR3 reads TGTGCTAGCAGCTTAGTGATAGGGGGGACCCAGTACTTC. It is translated as CASSLVIGGTQYF. The chain carries TRBV7-7 and TRBJ2-5; D might be TRBD1 (6 bases). CDR1 is SSHAT and CDR2 is FNYEAQ in the germline V gene (reference sequence). This CDR3 spans 13 amino acids.

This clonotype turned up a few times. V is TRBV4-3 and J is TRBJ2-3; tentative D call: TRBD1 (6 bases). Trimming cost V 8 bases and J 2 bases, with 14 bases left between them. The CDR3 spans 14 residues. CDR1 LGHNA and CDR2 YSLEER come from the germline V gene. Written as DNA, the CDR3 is TGCGCCAGCCGCAGGGACACCTACACAGATACGCAGTATTTT. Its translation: CASRRDTYTDTQYF.

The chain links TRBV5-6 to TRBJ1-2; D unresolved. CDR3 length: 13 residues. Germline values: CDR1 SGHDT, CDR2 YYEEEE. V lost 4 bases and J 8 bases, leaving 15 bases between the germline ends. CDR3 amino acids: CASSPLSGGGYTF. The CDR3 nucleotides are TGTGCCAGCAGCCCCCTTTCCGGCGGGGGCTACACCTTC.

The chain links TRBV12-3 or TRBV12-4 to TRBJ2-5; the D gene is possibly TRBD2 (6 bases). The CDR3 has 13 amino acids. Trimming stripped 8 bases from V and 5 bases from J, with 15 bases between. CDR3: CASGLGGEETQYF. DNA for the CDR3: TGTGCCAGCGGCCTGGGGGGTGAGGAGACCCAGTACTTC.

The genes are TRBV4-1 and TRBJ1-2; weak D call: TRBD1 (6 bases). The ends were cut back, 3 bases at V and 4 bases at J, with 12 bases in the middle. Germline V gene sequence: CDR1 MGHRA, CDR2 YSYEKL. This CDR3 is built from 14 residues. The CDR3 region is CASSHQKTGYGYTF. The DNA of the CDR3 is TGCGCCAGCAGCCATCAGAAGACAGGCTATGGCTACACCTTC.

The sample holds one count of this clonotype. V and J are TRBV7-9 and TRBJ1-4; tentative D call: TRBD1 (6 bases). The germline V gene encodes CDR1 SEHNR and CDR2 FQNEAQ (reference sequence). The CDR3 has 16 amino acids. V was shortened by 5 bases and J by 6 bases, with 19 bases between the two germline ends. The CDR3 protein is CASSAGTSMRDEKLFF. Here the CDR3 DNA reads TGTGCCAGCAGCGCAGGGACATCGATGAGGGATGAAAAACTGTTTTTT.

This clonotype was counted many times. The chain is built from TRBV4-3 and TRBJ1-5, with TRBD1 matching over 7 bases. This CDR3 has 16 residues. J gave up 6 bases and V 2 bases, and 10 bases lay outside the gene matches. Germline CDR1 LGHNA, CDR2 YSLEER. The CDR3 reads CASSQNGEGASQPQHF. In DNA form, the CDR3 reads TGCGCCAGCAGCCAAAATGGTGAGGGGGCGAGTCAGCCCCAGCATTTT.

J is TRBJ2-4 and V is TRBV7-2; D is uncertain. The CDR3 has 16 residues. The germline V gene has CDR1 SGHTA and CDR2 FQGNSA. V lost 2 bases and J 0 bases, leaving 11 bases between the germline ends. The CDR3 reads CASSLSGPAAKNIQYF. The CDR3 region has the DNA TGTGCCAGCAGCTTATCGGGTCCCGCAGCCAAAAACATTCAGTACTTC.

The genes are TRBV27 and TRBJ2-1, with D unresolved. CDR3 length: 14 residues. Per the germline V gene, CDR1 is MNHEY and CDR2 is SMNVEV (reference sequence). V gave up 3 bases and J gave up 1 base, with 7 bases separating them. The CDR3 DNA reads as TGTGCCAGCAGTTTTAGCCGATCCTACAATGAGCAGTTCTTC. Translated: CASSFSRSYNEQFF.

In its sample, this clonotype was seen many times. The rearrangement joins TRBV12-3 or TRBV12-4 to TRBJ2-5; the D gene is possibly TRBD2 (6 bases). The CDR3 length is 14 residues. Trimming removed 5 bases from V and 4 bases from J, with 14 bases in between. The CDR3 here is CASSPSRGIETQYF. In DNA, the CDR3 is TGTGCCAGCAGTCCCTCGCGGGGAATAGAGACCCAGTACTTC.

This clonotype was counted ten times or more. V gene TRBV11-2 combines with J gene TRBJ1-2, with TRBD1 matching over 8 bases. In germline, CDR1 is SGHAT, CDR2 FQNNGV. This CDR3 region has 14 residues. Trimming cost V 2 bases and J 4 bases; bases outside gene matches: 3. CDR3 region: CASSLQGAGYGYTF. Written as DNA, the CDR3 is TGTGCCAGCAGCTTACAGGGGGCGGGCTATGGCTACACCTTC.

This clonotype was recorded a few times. The CDR3 reads CSARDIFNTEAFF. CDR3 nucleotide sequence: TGCAGTGCTAGGGACATATTTAACACTGAAGCTTTCTTT. The chain is built from TRBV20-1 and TRBJ1-1; the D gene is possibly TRBD1 (5 bases). Germline V gene sequence: CDR1 DFQATT, CDR2 SNEGSKA (reference sequence). The CDR3 is 13 amino acids. V gave up 3 bases and J gave up 2 bases, with 10 bases separating them.

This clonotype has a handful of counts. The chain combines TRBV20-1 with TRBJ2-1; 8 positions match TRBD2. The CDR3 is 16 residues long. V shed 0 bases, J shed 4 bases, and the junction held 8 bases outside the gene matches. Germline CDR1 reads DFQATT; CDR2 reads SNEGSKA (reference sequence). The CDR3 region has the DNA TGCAGTGCTAGAGATCAGGGACTAGGGGCATACAATGAGCAGTTCTTC. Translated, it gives CSARDQGLGAYNEQFF.

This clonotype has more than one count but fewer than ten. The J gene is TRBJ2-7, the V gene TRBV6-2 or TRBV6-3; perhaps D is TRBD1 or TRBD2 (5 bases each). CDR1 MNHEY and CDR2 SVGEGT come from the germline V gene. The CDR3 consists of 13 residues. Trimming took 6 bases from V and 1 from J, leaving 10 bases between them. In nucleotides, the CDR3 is TGTGCCAGCAGGGGGACGGCTTCCTACGAGCAGTACGTC. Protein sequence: CASRGTASYEQYV.

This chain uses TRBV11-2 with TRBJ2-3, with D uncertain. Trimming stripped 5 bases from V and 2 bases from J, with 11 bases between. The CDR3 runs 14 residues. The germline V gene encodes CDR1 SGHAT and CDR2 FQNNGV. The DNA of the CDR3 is TGTGCCAGCAGCCTTGGGTACTTCACAGATACGCAGTATTTT. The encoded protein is CASSLGYFTDTQYF.